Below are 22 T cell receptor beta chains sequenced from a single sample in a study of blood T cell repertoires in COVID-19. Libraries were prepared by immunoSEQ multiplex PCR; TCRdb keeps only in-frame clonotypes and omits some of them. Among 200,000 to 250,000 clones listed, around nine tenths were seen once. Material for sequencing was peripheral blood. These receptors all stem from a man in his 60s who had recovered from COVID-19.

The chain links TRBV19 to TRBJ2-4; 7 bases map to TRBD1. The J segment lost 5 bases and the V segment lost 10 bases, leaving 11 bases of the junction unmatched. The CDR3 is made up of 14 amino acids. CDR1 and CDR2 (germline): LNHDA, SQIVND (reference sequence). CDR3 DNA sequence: TGTGCCACCATGATACAGGGGCGGGAAAACATTCAGTACTTC. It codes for CATMIQGRENIQYF.

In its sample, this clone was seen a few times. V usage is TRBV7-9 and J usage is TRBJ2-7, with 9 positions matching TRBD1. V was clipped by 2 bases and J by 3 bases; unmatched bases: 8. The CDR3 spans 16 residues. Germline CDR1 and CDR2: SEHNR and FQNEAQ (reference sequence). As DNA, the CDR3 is TGTGCCAGCAGCTTAACCGGGACAGGGATAAACTACGAGCAGTACTTC. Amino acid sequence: CASSLTGTGINYEQYF.

The CDR3 sequence is CASSQGSGSGTDTQYF. The CDR3 DNA is TGTGCCAGCAGCCAAGGATCCGGGAGCGGCACAGATACGCAGTATTTT. The chain recombines TRBV3-1 (or the pseudogene TRBV3-2) with TRBJ2-3; possibly TRBD2 for D (6 bases). CDR1 is LGHDT and CDR2 is YNNKEL in the germline V gene (reference sequence). V shed 1 base and J shed 1 base, with 12 bases lying between them. The CDR3 is 16 amino acids.

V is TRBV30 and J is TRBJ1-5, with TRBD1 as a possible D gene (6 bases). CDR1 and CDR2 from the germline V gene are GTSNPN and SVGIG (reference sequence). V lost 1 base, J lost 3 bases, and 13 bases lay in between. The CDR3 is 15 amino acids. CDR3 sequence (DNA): TGTGCCTGGAGTGCACCCCAGGGGAACAATCAGCCCCAGCATTTT. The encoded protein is CAWSAPQGNNQPQHF.

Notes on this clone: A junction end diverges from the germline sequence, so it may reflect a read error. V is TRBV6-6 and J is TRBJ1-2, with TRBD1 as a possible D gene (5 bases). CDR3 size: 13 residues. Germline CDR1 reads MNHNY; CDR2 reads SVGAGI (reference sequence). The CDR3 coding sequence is TGTGCCAACAGTTACTCAGTCGGGGGTGGCTACACCTTC. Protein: CANSYSVGGGYTF.

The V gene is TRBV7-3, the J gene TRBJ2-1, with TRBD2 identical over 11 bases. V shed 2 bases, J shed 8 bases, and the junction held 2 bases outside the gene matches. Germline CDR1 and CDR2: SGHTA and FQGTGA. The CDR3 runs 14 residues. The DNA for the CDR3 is TGTGCCAGCAGCTTACAGGGACTAGCGGATGAGCAGTTCTTC. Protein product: CASSLQGLADEQFF.

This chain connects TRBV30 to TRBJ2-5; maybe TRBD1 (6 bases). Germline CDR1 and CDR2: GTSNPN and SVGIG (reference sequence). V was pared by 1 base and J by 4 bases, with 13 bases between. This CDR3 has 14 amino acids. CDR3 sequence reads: CAWSGTGKGETQYF. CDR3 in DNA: TGTGCCTGGAGTGGTACAGGGAAGGGAGAGACCCAGTACTTC.

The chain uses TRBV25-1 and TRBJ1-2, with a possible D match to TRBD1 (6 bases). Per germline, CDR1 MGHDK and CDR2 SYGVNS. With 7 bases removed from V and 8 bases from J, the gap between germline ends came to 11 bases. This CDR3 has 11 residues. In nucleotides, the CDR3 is TGTGCCAGCAAGGACAGTTCAGGCTACACCTTC. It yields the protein CASKDSSGYTF.

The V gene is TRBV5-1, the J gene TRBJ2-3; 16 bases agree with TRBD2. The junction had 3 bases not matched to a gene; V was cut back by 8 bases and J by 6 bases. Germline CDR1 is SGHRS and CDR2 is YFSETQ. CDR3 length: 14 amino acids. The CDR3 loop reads CASGTSGGVDTQYF. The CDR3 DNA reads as TGCGCCAGTGGGACTAGCGGGGGGGTGGATACGCAGTATTTT.

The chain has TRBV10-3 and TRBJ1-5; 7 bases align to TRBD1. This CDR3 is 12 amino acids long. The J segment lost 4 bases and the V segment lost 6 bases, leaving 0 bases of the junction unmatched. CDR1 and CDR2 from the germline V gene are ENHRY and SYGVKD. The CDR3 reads CAIRTGNQPQHF. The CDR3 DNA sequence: TGTGCCATCAGGACAGGGAATCAGCCCCAGCATTTT.

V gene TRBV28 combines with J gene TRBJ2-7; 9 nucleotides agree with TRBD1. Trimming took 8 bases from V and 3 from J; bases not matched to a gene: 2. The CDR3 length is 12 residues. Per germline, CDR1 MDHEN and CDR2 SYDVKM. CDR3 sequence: CASRDRVYEQYF. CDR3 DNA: TGTGCCAGCCGGGACAGGGTCTACGAGCAGTACTTC.

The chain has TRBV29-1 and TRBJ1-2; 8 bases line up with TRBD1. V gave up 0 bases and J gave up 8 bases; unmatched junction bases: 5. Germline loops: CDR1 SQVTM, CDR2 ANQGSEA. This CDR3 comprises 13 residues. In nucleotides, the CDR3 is TGCAGCGTTGAAGAACAGGGGGAAGGAGGCTACACCTTC. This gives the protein CSVEEQGEGGYTF. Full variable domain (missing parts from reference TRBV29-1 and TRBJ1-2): SAVISQKPSRDICQRGTSLTIQCQVDSQVTMMFWYRQQPGQSLTLIATANQGSEATYESGFVIDKFPISRPNLTFSTLTVSNMSPEDSSIYLCSVEEQGEGGYTFGSGTRLTVV.

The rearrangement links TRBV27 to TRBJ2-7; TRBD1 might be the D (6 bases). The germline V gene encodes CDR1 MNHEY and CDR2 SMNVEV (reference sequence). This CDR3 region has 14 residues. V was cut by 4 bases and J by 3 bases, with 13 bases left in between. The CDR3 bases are TGTGCCAGCAGTTCACCGGGACACGGCTACGAGCAGTACTTC. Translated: CASSSPGHGYEQYF.

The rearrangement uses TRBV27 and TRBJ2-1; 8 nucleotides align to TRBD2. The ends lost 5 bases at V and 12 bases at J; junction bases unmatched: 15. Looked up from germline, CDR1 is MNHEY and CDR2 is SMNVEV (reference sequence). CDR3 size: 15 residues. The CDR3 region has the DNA TGTGCCAGCAGTGAAGCCGGGACTAGTGGGACCGGGCAGTTCTTC. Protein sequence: CASSEAGTSGTGQFF.

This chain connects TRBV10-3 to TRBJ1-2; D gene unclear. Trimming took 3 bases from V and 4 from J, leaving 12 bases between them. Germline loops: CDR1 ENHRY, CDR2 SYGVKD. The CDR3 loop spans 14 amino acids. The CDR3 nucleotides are TGTGCCATCAGTGATCCCGTATATTTCTATGGCTACACCTTC. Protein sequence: CAISDPVYFYGYTF.

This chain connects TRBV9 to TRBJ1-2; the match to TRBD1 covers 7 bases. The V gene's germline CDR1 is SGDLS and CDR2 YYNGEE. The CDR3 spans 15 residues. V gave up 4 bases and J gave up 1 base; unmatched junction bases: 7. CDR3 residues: CASSPGTEVNYGYTF. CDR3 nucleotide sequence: TGTGCCAGCAGCCCAGGGACAGAGGTTAACTATGGCTACACCTTC. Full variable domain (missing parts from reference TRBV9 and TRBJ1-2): DSGVTQTPKHLITATGQRVTLRCSPRSGDLSVYWYQQSLDQGLQFLIQYYNGEERAKGNILERFSAQQFPDLHSELNLSSLELGDSALYFCASSPGTEVNYGYTFGSGTRLTVV.

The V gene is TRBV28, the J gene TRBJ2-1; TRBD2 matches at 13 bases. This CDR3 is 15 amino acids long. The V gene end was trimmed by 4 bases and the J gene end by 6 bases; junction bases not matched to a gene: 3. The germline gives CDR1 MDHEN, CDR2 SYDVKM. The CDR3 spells CASSSGTSGANEQFF. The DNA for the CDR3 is TGTGCCAGCAGTTCCGGGACTAGCGGGGCCAATGAGCAGTTCTTC.

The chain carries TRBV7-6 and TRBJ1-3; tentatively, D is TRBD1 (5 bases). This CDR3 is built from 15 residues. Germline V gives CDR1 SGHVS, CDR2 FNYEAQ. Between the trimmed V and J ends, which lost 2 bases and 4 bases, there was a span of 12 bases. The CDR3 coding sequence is TGTGCCAGCAGCTTAATTAGTCAGGGAGGAAACACCATATATTTT. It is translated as CASSLISQGGNTIYF.

The CDR3 nucleotides are TGTGCCACAGGGTCCCTCAGCTCCTACAATGAGCAGTTCTTC. As protein: CATGSLSSYNEQFF. V gene TRBV19 combines with J gene TRBJ2-1, with D tentatively TRBD1 (5 bases). V lost 10 bases to trimming and J lost 0 bases, with 13 bases between them. Germline-derived CDR1 and CDR2 are LNHDA and SQIVND (reference sequence). This CDR3 has 14 residues.

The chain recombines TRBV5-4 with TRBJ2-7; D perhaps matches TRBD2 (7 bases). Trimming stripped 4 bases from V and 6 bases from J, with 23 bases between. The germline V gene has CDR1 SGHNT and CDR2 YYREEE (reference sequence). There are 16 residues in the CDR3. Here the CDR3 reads CASSPGGSQGRGEQYF. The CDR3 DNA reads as TGTGCCAGCAGCCCGGGGGGATCACAGGGCCGGGGCGAGCAGTACTTC.

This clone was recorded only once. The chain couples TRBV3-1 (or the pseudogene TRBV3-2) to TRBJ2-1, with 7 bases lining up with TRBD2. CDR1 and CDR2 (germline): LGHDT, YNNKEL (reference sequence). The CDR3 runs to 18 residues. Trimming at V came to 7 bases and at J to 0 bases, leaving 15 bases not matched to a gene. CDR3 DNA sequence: TGTGCCAGCACCCCGAGGTCACTAGCGAGCAACTCCTACAATGAGCAGTTCTTC. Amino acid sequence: CASTPRSLASNSYNEQFF.

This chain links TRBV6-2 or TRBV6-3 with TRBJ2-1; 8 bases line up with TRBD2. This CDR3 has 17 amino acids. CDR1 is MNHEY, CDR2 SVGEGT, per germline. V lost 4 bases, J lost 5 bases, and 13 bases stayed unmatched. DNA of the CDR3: TGTGCCAGCAGTTCCCGGGGAGGCGGGGGGTCTAACAATGAGCAGTTCTTC. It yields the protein CASSSRGGGGSNNEQFF.